This entry describes one TCR beta chain. Its cognate antigen is unknown. Expansion with viral peptide pools was applied to antigen-specific CD4+ T cells by the ViraFEST assay prior to sequencing. CD4+ T cell isolation took place after nine to eleven days of culture. No vaccinee had earlier SARS-CoV-2 infection, and nucleocapsid antibodies were negative. With around 10 ug/ml peptides and roughly 9.3 IU/ml IL-2, 2 million or so PBMC per well were cultured. It was on days 3 and 7 that half the medium was replaced with IL-2 medium. Trimming pared 2 bases from V and 10 bases from J, leaving 12 bases between. Per germline, CDR1 MNHNS and CDR2 SASEGT. The CDR3 spans 13 residues. This specimen comes from a study of vaccination effects on CD4 cells after COVID-19. TCRdb keeps only in-frame clones here, not all; method: immunoSEQ multiplex PCR. The sample includes around 63,000 clones, roughly 76% of them seen just once.

Study results and caveats: Clones from infection and from vaccination both contracted markedly late after vaccination.

This material consisted of CD4+ T cells from PBMCs cultured with HCoV-OC43 spike peptides, taken before COVID-19 vaccination. Indicated subset: HCoV-OC43 spike overlapping peptide pool stimulation. The source is a human donor who received a COVID-19 vaccine. V is TRBV6-1 and J is TRBJ2-1; D ambiguous. This CDR3 reads CASSEIRLGEQFF. The CDR3 coding sequence is TGTGCCAGCAGTGAAATCCGACTCGGCGAGCAGTTCTTC.